This entry concerns a single T cell receptor beta chain. The table came from immunoSEQ multiplex PCR; TCRdb's copy has only in-frame clones and leaves some out. The repertoire consists of about 64,000 clones, with 90% to 95% occurring once and the leading ten covering roughly 6%. V was clipped by 3 bases and J by 2 bases, with 17 bases between them. Germline CDR1 is DFQATT and CDR2 is SNEGSKA (reference sequence). The CDR3 is made up of 15 amino acids. This entry is derived from a study of T cell responses to AZD1222 COVID-19 vaccine. Here the sequenced sample was peripheral blood, taken 28 days after the second dose of the MenACWY control vaccine. The TCR originated in an adult who received the MenACWY meningococcal vaccine as a control. V usage is TRBV20-1 and J usage is TRBJ2-7; a weak D match, TRBD2 (5 bases). In DNA form, the CDR3 reads TGCAGTGCTAGTACAGCGGCACGGAGCCCCTACGAGCAGTACTTC. This codes for CSASTAARSPYEQYF.